The 31 T cell receptor beta chains listed next were all sequenced from one sample in a study of blood T cells in healthy people across ages. Primers used in a second PCR of roughly 6 to 12 cycles were a sample-barcoded 5' primer and a J-beta primer mix. TCRdb fed the 5' RACE reads into MiXCR, producing one record per CDR3 protein. The sample has roughly 680,000 distinct CDR3 sequences; more than 20% are singletons. The specimen was blood. The receptors stem from a man in his 70s in good health.

This clonotype occurred many times. V usage is TRBV7-2 and J usage is TRBJ2-5; D possibly uses TRBD1 or TRBD2 (7 bases each). From germline, CDR1 is SGHTA and CDR2 FQGNSA. CDR3 length: 15 amino acids. V was pared by 6 bases and J by 0 bases, with 14 bases between. The CDR3 bases are TGTGCCAGCAGGTTTCAGGGGGGGAACCAAGAGACCCAGTACTTC. Translation: CASRFQGGNQETQYF.

Only a few counts were recorded for this clonotype. J is TRBJ2-7 and V is TRBV6-5; possibly TRBD1 for D (5 bases). The CDR3 has 15 amino acids. V lost 5 bases and J 0 bases, leaving 14 bases between the germline ends. Germline V gene lookup returns CDR1 MNHEY and CDR2 SVGAGI. CDR3: CASSNKGFLSYEQYF. As DNA, the CDR3 is TGTGCCAGCAGTAACAAGGGGTTCCTCTCCTACGAGCAGTACTTC.

The chain carries TRBV5-1 and TRBJ2-5, with D uncertain. The end of the DNA fits TRBJ2-1 better, so the J call may be wrong. CDR3 length: 13 residues. Per germline, CDR1 SGHRS and CDR2 YFSETQ. Here the CDR3 reads CASKAGEHNEQFF. CDR3 DNA sequence: TGCGCCAGCAAAGCCGGTGAACACAATGAGCAGTTCTTC.

The chain combines TRBV6-5 with TRBJ2-1, with 11 bases that match TRBD1. The better agreement between TRBJ2-7 and the DNA end casts doubt on the J call. CDR1 is MNHEY, CDR2 SVGAGI, per germline. The CDR3 extends over 14 amino acids. The CDR3 DNA follows: TGTGCCAGCAGCCCGGACAGGGGGCTGTACGAGCAGTACTTC. This translates into CASSPDRGLYEQYF.

This clonotype was seen more than once but under ten times. This chain joins TRBV20-1 and TRBJ2-7; 8 bases align to TRBD1. After removal of 6 bases from V and 6 bases from J, the junction contained 13 bases not matched to a gene. The CDR3 contains 14 residues. The germline V gene encodes CDR1 DFQATT and CDR2 SNEGSKA (reference sequence). The CDR3 DNA reads as TGCAGTGCCCGCGTCCGGGACAGGCTCTTCGAGCAGTACTTC. Protein sequence: CSARVRDRLFEQYF.

The chain links TRBV6-6 to TRBJ2-5; the match to TRBD2 covers 14 bases. The germline CDR1 and CDR2 sequences are MNHNY and SVGAGI (reference sequence). This CDR3 is built from 14 residues. V lost 8 bases and J lost 8; bases outside the gene matches: 7. CDR3 loop: CASASGLAGVTQYF. The CDR3 region has the DNA TGTGCCAGCGCTTCGGGACTAGCGGGAGTTACCCAGTACTTC.

The chain combines TRBV7-8 with TRBJ1-1; the match to TRBD1 covers 8 bases. The germline gives CDR1 SGHVS, CDR2 FQNEAQ. After removal of 2 bases from V and 1 base from J, the junction contained 6 bases not matched to a gene. The CDR3 contains 16 residues. CDR3 in DNA: TGTGCCAGCAGCTTAAGACAGGGGAGTGGGAACACTGAAGCTTTCTTT. It codes for CASSLRQGSGNTEAFF.

The V call is TRBV6-2 or TRBV6-3, the J call TRBJ2-3; 16 bases are a match to TRBD2. Germline values: CDR1 MNHEY, CDR2 SVGEGT. This CDR3 is 18 amino acids long. Trimming at V came to 5 bases and at J to 3 bases, leaving 8 bases not matched to a gene. CDR3 sequence: CASSPPGLAGGRTDTQYF. In nucleotides, the CDR3 is TGTGCCAGCAGTCCACCGGGACTAGCGGGAGGGCGGACAGATACGCAGTATTTT.

The CDR3 DNA reads as TGTGCCTGCAATTCCGGGACAGGGGTTAGAGATACGCAGTATTTT. It encodes CACNSGTGVRDTQYF. The chain joins TRBV30 to TRBJ2-3; TRBD1 aligns across 10 bases. The CDR3 totals 15 residues. The V gene's germline CDR1 is GTSNPN and CDR2 SVGIG (reference sequence). V lost 6 bases, J lost 5 bases, and 11 bases stayed unmatched.

Worth noting for this clonotype: Possible read error: a much larger clone is one base away. The genes are TRBV29-1 and TRBJ2-3; 8 nucleotides align to TRBD2. Germline V gene sequence: CDR1 SQVTM, CDR2 ANQGSEA. This CDR3 has 15 amino acids. The J segment lost 3 bases and the V segment lost 3 bases, leaving 8 bases of the junction unmatched. Here the CDR3 reads CSVDGRAGVTDTQYF. CDR3 in DNA: TGCAGCGTTGACGGACGAGCGGGAGTAACAGATACGCAGTATTTT.

This clonotype was seen once. The rearrangement uses TRBV20-1 and TRBJ2-5; TRBD2 agrees at 14 bases. V lost 7 bases and J lost 2; bases outside the gene matches: 6. The CDR3 is 15 residues long. Germline CDR1 DFQATT, CDR2 SNEGSKA (reference sequence). CDR3 coding DNA: TGCAGTGGTCGGACTAGCGGGAGGAGACAAGAGACCCAGTACTTC. This gives the protein CSGRTSGRRQETQYF.

This clonotype has only a few counts. V usage is TRBV12-3 or TRBV12-4 and J usage is TRBJ1-2, with D unclear. Trimming took off 3 bases at V and 6 bases at J, with 17 bases between the two ends. This CDR3 has 15 amino acids. The CDR3 region is CASSFRSVGGNGYTF. The CDR3 DNA sequence: TGTGCCAGCAGTTTTAGGTCGGTAGGAGGTAATGGCTACACCTTC.

This clonotype was counted only a few times. CDR3 residues: CASSRKPEARQYF. In DNA, the CDR3 is TGTGCCAGCAGCCGGAAACCCGAGGCTAGGCAGTATTTT. The V gene is TRBV3-1, the J gene TRBJ2-3; D not resolved. V was trimmed by 4 bases and J by 11 bases, leaving 16 bases between them. Germline CDR1 is LGHDT and CDR2 is YNNKEL (reference sequence). The CDR3 has 13 residues.

This clonotype was seen more than once but under ten times. The chain links TRBV3-1 to TRBJ2-5; perhaps TRBD2 as D (6 bases). The CDR3 has 14 residues. The germline V and J ends were trimmed by 1 base and 5 bases, with 11 bases remaining between them. Germline loops: CDR1 LGHDT, CDR2 YNNKEL (reference sequence). CDR3 sequence: CASSQVPGGETQYF. In nucleotides, the CDR3 is TGTGCCAGCAGCCAAGTACCTGGGGGGGAGACCCAGTACTTC.

This clonotype was counted only a few times. This chain joins TRBV6-5 and TRBJ2-1, with D perhaps matching TRBD2 (6 bases). The CDR3 extends over 13 amino acids. Trimming pared 0 bases from V and 10 bases from J, leaving 10 bases between. The germline CDR1 and CDR2 sequences are MNHEY and SVGAGI. DNA of the CDR3: TGTGCCAGCAGTTACTCGTGGGAGGCGGAGCAGTTCTTC. Translated: CASSYSWEAEQFF.

Many counts were recorded for this clonotype. V gene TRBV6-5 combines with J gene TRBJ2-5, with a possible D match to TRBD2 (6 bases). TRBJ2-1 matches the DNA end more closely, so the J call is doubtful. Germline V lookup: CDR1 MNHEY, CDR2 SVGAGI. This CDR3 has 12 residues. Written as DNA, the CDR3 is TGTGCCAGCAGCCCCAGCGGGTATGAGCAGTTCTTC. This encodes CASSPSGYEQFF.

This chain connects TRBV11-1 to TRBJ2-5, with 7 bases matching TRBD2. The J call may be mistaken, given a closer DNA end match to TRBJ2-7. Germline V gene lookup returns CDR1 SGHAT and CDR2 FQDESV (reference sequence). The CDR3 totals 15 residues. CDR3 DNA: TGTGCCAGCAGCTTAAGCCCCGGGACTAACTACGAGCAGTACTTC. Amino acids: CASSLSPGTNYEQYF.

The V call is TRBV7-2, the J call TRBJ2-1, with 12 bases lining up with TRBD2. The V segment lost 1 base and the J segment 0 bases; nucleotides outside the gene matches: 7. Per the germline V gene, CDR1 is SGHTA and CDR2 is FQGNSA. The CDR3 is made up of 19 amino acids. Written as DNA, the CDR3 is TGTGCCAGCAGCTTAGGGGGGCTAGCGGGAGGGAGCTCCTACAATGAGCAGTTCTTC. Its translation is CASSLGGLAGGSSYNEQFF.

This clonotype was seen more than once but under ten times. The rearrangement links TRBV11-2 to TRBJ2-3; 7 bases line up with TRBD2. Germline trimming cut 5 bases from V and 3 bases from J; bases unmatched to any gene: 5. The CDR3 covers 14 residues. Germline CDR1 is SGHAT and CDR2 is FQNNGV. For the CDR3, the DNA is TGTGCCAGCAGCCCAATGGGAGGGACAGATACGCAGTATTTT. This translates into CASSPMGGTDTQYF.

The chain recombines TRBV20-1 with TRBJ2-5; the D gene is possibly TRBD1 (6 bases). The ends were cut back, 6 bases at V and 5 bases at J, with 19 bases in the middle. Germline lookup yields CDR1 DFQATT and CDR2 SNEGSKA (reference sequence). The CDR3 is 14 amino acids. The CDR3 region has the DNA TGCAGTGCAGAACAGGGTTTGGGGAAGGAGACCCAGTACTTC. Amino acids: CSAEQGLGKETQYF.

The V call is TRBV2, the J call TRBJ2-1; D not certain. The closer fit of TRBJ2-5 to the DNA end suggests the J call may be wrong. CDR3 size: 13 residues. Germline values: CDR1 SNHLY, CDR2 FYNNEI. In DNA form, the CDR3 reads TGTGCCAGCAGTGTTGAAAGAGACGAGACCCAGTACTTC. Protein: CASSVERDETQYF.

This clonotype has more than one count but fewer than ten. The chain links TRBV18 to TRBJ2-2, with 11 bases fitting TRBD2. The J segment lost 1 base and the V segment lost 6 bases, leaving 10 bases of the junction unmatched. CDR3 length equals 18 residues. Germline V gene sequence: CDR1 KGHSH, CDR2 LQKENI. The CDR3 sequence is CASSQTPGLAENTGELFF. The CDR3 DNA reads TGTGCCAGCTCCCAAACCCCGGGACTAGCGGAGAACACCGGGGAGCTGTTTTTT.

This chain uses TRBV12-3 or TRBV12-4 with TRBJ2-5; D is uncertain. Trimming took 6 bases from V and 1 from J, leaving 15 bases between them. The CDR3 length is 15 residues. The CDR3 protein is CASSTAYGRQETQYF. In nucleotides, the CDR3 is TGTGCCAGCAGCACGGCCTATGGCCGCCAAGAGACCCAGTACTTC.

The V gene is TRBV20-1, the J gene TRBJ2-1; 12 nucleotides agree with TRBD2. This CDR3 contains 14 residues. CDR1 DFQATT and CDR2 SNEGSKA come from the germline V gene (reference sequence). Trimming removed 5 bases from V and 4 bases from J; junction bases left unmatched: 3. CDR3: CSAYGLAGYNEQFF. Here the CDR3 DNA reads TGCAGTGCTTACGGACTAGCGGGATACAATGAGCAGTTCTTC.

The J gene is TRBJ2-2, the V gene TRBV4-3; weak D call: TRBD1 (5 bases). V was shortened by 0 bases and J by 13 bases, with 15 bases between the two germline ends. CDR1 is LGHNA, CDR2 YSLEER, per germline. The CDR3 covers 14 residues. CDR3 nucleotide sequence: TGCGCCAGCAGCCAAGATAGGCATTTCACAGGGCTGTTTTTT. Its translation: CASSQDRHFTGLFF.

This clonotype has only a few counts. The rearrangement joins TRBV20-1 to TRBJ1-1; D is unresolved. V dropped 3 bases and J dropped 5 bases, with 16 bases sitting between them. Germline loops: CDR1 DFQATT, CDR2 SNEGSKA (reference sequence). The CDR3 sequence is 14 residues long. Here the CDR3 reads CSARANPIGTEAFF. Written as DNA, the CDR3 is TGCAGTGCTAGGGCTAATCCGATAGGAACTGAAGCTTTCTTT.

This clonotype was detected a few times. The chain combines TRBV6-2 or TRBV6-3 with TRBJ2-1; D perhaps matches TRBD1 (6 bases). Trimming pared 6 bases from V and 6 bases from J, leaving 15 bases between. This CDR3 comprises 14 residues. Germline CDR1 MNHEY, CDR2 SVGEGT. CDR3 sequence: CASSQTGLPNEQFF. The CDR3, as DNA: TGTGCCAGCAGCCAGACAGGACTCCCCAATGAGCAGTTCTTC.

This clonotype appeared a few times. The chain couples TRBV14 to TRBJ1-4, with 7 bases lining up with TRBD1. The CDR3 spans 16 residues. The ends lost 3 bases at V and 6 bases at J; junction bases unmatched: 10. Germline values: CDR1 SGHDN, CDR2 FVKESK. The CDR3 DNA reads TGTGCCAGCAGCCAGAAAACTTGGACAGGTTATGAAAAACTGTTTTTT. Translated, it gives CASSQKTWTGYEKLFF.

This clonotype was picked up many times. The chain links TRBV6-5 to TRBJ2-7; maybe TRBD1 (6 bases). Trimming cost V 8 bases and J 1 base, with 12 bases left between them. The germline V gene encodes CDR1 MNHEY and CDR2 SVGAGI. This CDR3 contains 13 residues. The CDR3 is CASRRDISYEQYF. The CDR3 DNA reads TGTGCCAGCCGAAGGGACATTTCCTACGAGCAGTACTTC.

This clonotype was detected a few times. The CDR3 protein is CSVEDEDRGRNTIYF. The CDR3 DNA follows: TGCAGCGTTGAAGATGAGGACAGGGGAAGAAACACCATATATTTT. The V call is TRBV29-1, the J call TRBJ1-3, with 9 bases fitting TRBD1. The CDR3 has 15 amino acids. CDR1 and CDR2 (germline): SQVTM, ANQGSEA. V shed 0 bases, J shed 5 bases, and the junction held 5 bases outside the gene matches.

This clonotype has only a few counts. J is TRBJ2-3 and V is TRBV27; TRBD1 agrees at 9 bases. Germline CDR1 and CDR2: MNHEY and SMNVEV (reference sequence). The V and J ends lost 5 bases and 4 bases, in that order; junction bases with no gene match: 16. This CDR3 has 18 residues. The CDR3 DNA sequence: TGTGCCAGCAGTCCCTTAAAACCGGGACAGGGATTGGCAGATACGCAGTATTTT. Protein product: CASSPLKPGQGLADTQYF.